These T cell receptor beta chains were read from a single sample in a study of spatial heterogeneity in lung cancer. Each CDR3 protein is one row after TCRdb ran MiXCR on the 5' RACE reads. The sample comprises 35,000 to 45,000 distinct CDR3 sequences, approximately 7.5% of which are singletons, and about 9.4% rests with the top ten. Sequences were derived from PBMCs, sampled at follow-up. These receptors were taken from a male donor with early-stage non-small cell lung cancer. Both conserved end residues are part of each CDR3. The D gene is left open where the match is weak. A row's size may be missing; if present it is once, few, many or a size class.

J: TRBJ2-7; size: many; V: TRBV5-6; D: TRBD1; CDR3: CASSTPDPGTGLYEQYF; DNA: TGTGCCAGCAGCACGCCTGATCCCGGGACAGGCCTTTACGAGCAGTACTTC
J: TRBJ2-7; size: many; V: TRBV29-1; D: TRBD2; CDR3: CSVEDRGGTYEQYF; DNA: TGCAGCGTTGAAGATCGGGGGGGGACCTACGAGCAGTACTTC
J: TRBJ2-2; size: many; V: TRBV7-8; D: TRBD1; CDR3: CASSSLTGYAGELFF; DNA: TGTGCCAGCAGCTCCCTGACAGGGTACGCCGGGGAGCTGTTTTTT
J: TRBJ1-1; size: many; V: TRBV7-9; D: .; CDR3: CASSFDFRGTEAFF; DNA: TGTGCCAGCAGCTTCGATTTCCGGGGCACTGAAGCTTTCTTT
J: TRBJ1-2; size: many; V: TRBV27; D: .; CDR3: CASSERTQGYGYTF; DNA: TGTGCCAGCAGTGAGCGGACGCAAGGCTATGGCTACACCTTC
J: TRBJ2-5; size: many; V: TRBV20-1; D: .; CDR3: CSARDTRIQETQYF; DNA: TGCAGTGCTAGAGATACCCGGATCCAAGAGACCCAGTACTTC
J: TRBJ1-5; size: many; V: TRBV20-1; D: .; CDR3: CSASSRDLRGAQHF; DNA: TGCAGTGCTTCGTCCCGGGACCTCCGAGGAGCCCAGCATTTT
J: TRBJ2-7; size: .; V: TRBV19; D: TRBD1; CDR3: CASSTTGGWYEQYF; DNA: TGTGCCAGTAGTACGACAGGGGGCTGGTACGAGCAGTACTTC
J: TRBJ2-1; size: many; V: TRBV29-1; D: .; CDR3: CSAPSPANEQFF; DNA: TGCAGCGCCCCGAGCCCTGCTAATGAGCAGTTCTTC
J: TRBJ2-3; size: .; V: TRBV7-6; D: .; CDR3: CASSTLGSGSSSTDTQYF; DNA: TGTGCCAGCAGCACCTTAGGATCCGGTTCTTCTAGCACAGATACGCAGTATTTT
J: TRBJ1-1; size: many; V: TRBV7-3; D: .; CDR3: CASSLEPQSNAFF; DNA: TGTGCCAGCAGCCTAGAGCCTCAGTCTAATGCTTTCTTT
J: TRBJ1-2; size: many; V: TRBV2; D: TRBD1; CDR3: CASSSGTGGGYTF; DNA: TGTGCCAGCAGTTCCGGGACAGGAGGTGGCTACACCTTC
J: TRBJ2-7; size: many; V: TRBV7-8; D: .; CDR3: CASSSPGGHEQYF; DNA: TGTGCCAGCAGCTCCCCCGGGGGGCACGAGCAGTACTTC
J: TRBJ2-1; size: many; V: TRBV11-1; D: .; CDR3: CASSPRGVTSYNEQFF; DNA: TGTGCCAGCAGCCCACGCGGGGTCACCTCCTACAATGAGCAGTTCTTC
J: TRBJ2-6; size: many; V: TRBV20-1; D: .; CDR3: CSARVTGANVLTF; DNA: TGCAGTGCTAGGGTAACTGGGGCCAACGTCCTGACTTTC
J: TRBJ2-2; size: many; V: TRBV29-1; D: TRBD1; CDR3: CSVPTDPTGGSTGELFF; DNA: TGCAGCGTCCCTACAGACCCCACAGGGGGCTCCACCGGGGAGCTGTTTTTT
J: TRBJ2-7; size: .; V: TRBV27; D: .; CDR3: CASSLGTALGEQYF; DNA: TGTGCCAGCAGCCTAGGGACGGCTCTGGGGGAGCAGTACTTC
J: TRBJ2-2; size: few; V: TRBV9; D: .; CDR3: CASSVVGDTGELFF; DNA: TGTGCCAGCAGCGTAGTTGGGGACACCGGGGAGCTGTTTTTT
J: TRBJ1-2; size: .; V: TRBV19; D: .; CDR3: CASSMQGPNYGYTF; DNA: TGTGCCAGTAGTATGCAGGGGCCCAACTATGGCTACACCTTC
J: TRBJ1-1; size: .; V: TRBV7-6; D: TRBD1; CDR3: CASSLRDRGEAFF; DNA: TGTGCCAGCAGCCTCCGGGACAGGGGGGAAGCTTTCTTT
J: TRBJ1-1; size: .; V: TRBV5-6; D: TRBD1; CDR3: CASSLAQGAKGTNTEAFF; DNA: TGTGCCAGCAGCTTGGCACAGGGGGCAAAAGGAACGAACACTGAAGCTTTCTTT
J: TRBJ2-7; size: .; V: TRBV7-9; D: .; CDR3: CASSLNLEGYEQYF; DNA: TGTGCCAGCAGCTTAAATCTAGAGGGCTACGAGCAGTACTTC
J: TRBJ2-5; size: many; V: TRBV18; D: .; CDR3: CASSPPGIGETQYF; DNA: TGTGCCAGCTCACCACCGGGGATTGGAGAGACCCAGTACTTC
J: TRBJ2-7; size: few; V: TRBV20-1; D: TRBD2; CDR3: CSAGPAGDYTYEQYF; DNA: TGCAGTGCTGGTCCGGCGGGGGATTATACCTACGAGCAGTACTTC
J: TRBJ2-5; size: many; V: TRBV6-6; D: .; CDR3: CASSQGWETQYF; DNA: TGTGCCAGCAGCCAGGGCTGGGAGACCCAGTACTTC
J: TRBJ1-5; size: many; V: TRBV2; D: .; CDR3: CASSDVTRGHRSNQPQHF; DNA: TGTGCCAGCAGTGATGTGACGCGGGGACACAGAAGCAATCAGCCCCAGCATTTT
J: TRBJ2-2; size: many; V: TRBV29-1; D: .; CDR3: CSSDSPTGELFF; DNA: TGCAGCAGCGACAGTCCCACCGGGGAGCTGTTTTTT
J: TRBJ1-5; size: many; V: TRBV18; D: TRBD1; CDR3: CASSPPGGQGHQPQHF; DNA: TGTGCCAGCTCACCTCCAGGGGGACAGGGGCATCAGCCCCAGCATTTT
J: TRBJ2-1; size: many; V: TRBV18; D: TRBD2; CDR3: CASSPPALAGGLSEQFF; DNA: TGTGCCAGCTCACCACCGGCCCTAGCGGGGGGGCTTAGTGAGCAGTTCTTC
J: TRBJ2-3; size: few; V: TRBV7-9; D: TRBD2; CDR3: CASSLWQAGDTDTQYF; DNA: TGTGCCAGCAGCTTATGGCAAGCGGGGGATACAGATACGCAGTATTTT
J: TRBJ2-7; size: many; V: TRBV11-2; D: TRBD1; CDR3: CASSLLPKGQGPYEQYF; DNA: TGTGCCAGCAGCTTATTGCCTAAAGGACAGGGACCCTACGAGCAGTACTTC
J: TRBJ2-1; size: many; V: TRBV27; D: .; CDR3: CASSPGPQAVNEQFF; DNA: TGTGCCAGCAGTCCGGGACCCCAAGCTGTCAATGAGCAGTTCTTC
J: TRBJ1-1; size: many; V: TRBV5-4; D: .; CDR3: CASSLAGDSSYGNTEAFF; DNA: TGTGCCAGCAGCTTGGCCGGAGACAGTTCTTACGGGAACACTGAAGCTTTCTTT
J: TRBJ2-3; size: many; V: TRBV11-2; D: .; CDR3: CASRRQAGLTDTQYF; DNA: TGTGCCAGCAGACGACAGGCCGGCCTCACAGATACGCAGTATTTT
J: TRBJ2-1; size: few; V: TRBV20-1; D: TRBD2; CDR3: CSALTGLVYNEQFF; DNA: TGCAGTGCCCTTACGGGACTAGTCTACAATGAGCAGTTCTTC
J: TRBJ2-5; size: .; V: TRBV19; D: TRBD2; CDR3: CASTKRSGGQTQYF; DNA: TGTGCCAGTACCAAACGAAGCGGGGGACAGACCCAGTACTTC
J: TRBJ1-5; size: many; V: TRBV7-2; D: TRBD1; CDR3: CASSLAQGFNQPQHF; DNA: TGTGCCAGCAGCTTAGCACAGGGGTTTAATCAGCCCCAGCATTTT
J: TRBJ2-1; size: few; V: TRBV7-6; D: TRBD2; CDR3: CASSLGPSGGGMGNEQFF; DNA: TGTGCCAGCAGCTTAGGTCCTAGCGGGGGCGGGATGGGCAATGAGCAGTTCTTC
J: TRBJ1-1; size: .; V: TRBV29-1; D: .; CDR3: CSVEGGLGAFF; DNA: TGCAGCGTTGAAGGGGGTCTAGGAGCTTTCTTT
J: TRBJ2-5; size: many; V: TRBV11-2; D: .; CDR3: CASSLGSVQTQYF; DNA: TGTGCCAGCAGCTTAGGTAGCGTGCAGACCCAGTACTTC
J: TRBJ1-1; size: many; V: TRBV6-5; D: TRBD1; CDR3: CASRRTGMNTEAFF; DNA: TGTGCCAGCAGGAGGACAGGTATGAACACTGAAGCTTTCTTT
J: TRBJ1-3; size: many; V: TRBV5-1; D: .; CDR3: CASSSGLGNTIYF; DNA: TGCGCCAGCAGCTCGGGACTCGGAAACACCATATATTTT
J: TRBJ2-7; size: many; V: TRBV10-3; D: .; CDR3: CAISDRQPYEQYF; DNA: TGTGCCATCAGTGATCGGCAGCCCTACGAGCAGTACTTC
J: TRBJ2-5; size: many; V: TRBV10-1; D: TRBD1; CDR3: CASSLQGSGTQYF; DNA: TGCGCCAGCAGCCTACAGGGGTCGGGGACCCAGTACTTC
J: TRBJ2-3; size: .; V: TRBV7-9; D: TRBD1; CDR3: CASRAPGQGSDTQYF; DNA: TGTGCCAGCAGAGCACCGGGACAGGGATCAGATACGCAGTATTTT